These T cell receptor beta chains were read from a single sample in a study of tumor and adjacent non-tumor tissue in lung cancer. TCRdb reanalysed the multiplex PCR reads using MiXCR and keeps one entry per CDR3 protein. This table holds 77,000 or so distinct CDR3 sequences, about 80% found once. Sequencing was carried out using distant non-tumor lung tissue. Every receptor here comes from a man between 65 and 79 years old with non-small cell lung cancer. CDR3s include the opening cysteine and the closing phenylalanine or tryptophan. Fields, in order: CDR3 DNA, CDR3 protein, V gene, J gene, D gene, clone size. A D gene is named only where the DNA matches it firmly. Clone size appears in some rows only: once, few, many, or a class for an expanded clone.

DNA: TGTACCAGCACCGGAGAGGACAAGGAGCTGTTTTTT
CDR3: CTSTGEDKELFF
V: TRBV6-2/TRBV6-3
J: TRBJ2-2
D: -
size: -

DNA: TGTGCCAGCAGCGAGATGACGGCAGATAGGCAGTATTTT
CDR3: CASSEMTADRQYF
V: TRBV5-6
J: TRBJ2-3
D: -
size: -

DNA: TGCAGTGCTAGACCATTCACAGGGGAGGGTGAAGCTTTCTTT
CDR3: CSARPFTGEGEAFF
V: TRBV20-1
J: TRBJ1-1
D: TRBD1
size: -

DNA: TGCAGCGTCGACGGACATGTCGACACCGGGGAGCTGTTTTTT
CDR3: CSVDGHVDTGELFF
V: TRBV29-1
J: TRBJ2-2
D: -
size: -

DNA: TGTGCCAGTAGTCCGTTGGGACGCCTCACCTACGAGCAGTACTTC
CDR3: CASSPLGRLTYEQYF
V: TRBV19
J: TRBJ2-7
D: -
size: -

DNA: TGTGCCAGCAGCTCTCTGGGCGGTACAGATACGCAGTATTTT
CDR3: CASSSLGGTDTQYF
V: TRBV7-3
J: TRBJ2-3
D: -
size: many

DNA: TGTGTCTGCAGTGAATCCAGTTTTACACAGTATTTT
CDR3: CVCSESSFTQYF
V: TRBV6-1
J: TRBJ2-3
D: -
size: -

DNA: TGTGCCAGCAGCATCGGGACGGGGGGAGGGATTAATTCACCCCTCCACTTT
CDR3: CASSIGTGGGINSPLHF
V: TRBV5-4
J: TRBJ1-6
D: -
size: few

DNA: TGTGCCTACCTCGGGCTAGCCAGATCCTACAATGAGCAGTTCTTC
CDR3: CAYLGLARSYNEQFF
V: TRBV6-2/TRBV6-3
J: TRBJ2-1
D: -
size: -

DNA: TGTGCCACCTGTGACCGGGGAGGGGACACCGGGGAGCTGTTTTTT
CDR3: CATCDRGGDTGELFF
V: TRBV24-1
J: TRBJ2-2
D: TRBD2
size: once

DNA: TGTGCCAGCAGTTTTGGGGCACCCAATAATTTACCCCTCCACTTT
CDR3: CASSFGAPNNLPLHF
V: TRBV28
J: TRBJ1-6
D: -
size: -

DNA: TGTGCCAGCAGCTTGGGGCAGAGCTCCTACAATGAGCAGTTCTTC
CDR3: CASSLGQSSYNEQFF
V: TRBV11-3
J: TRBJ2-1
D: -
size: few

DNA: TGTTTCAGCAGTTTAGGGACAGGGGGCAATCAGCTCCAGCATTTT
CDR3: CFSSLGTGGNQLQHF
V: TRBV12-3/TRBV12-4
J: TRBJ1-5
D: TRBD1
size: -

DNA: TGTGCCAGCAGATCCGGGACAGATAATTCACCCCTCCACTTT
CDR3: CASRSGTDNSPLHF
V: TRBV6-1
J: TRBJ1-6
D: TRBD1
size: many

DNA: TGCAGTGTAGGATCGGGGGATGAGCAGTTCTTC
CDR3: CSVGSGDEQFF
V: TRBV29-1
J: TRBJ2-1
D: -
size: -

DNA: TGTACCAGCAGTCAGGAGGGCGGATACTATAATTCACCCCTCCACTTT
CDR3: CTSSQEGGYYNSPLHF
V: TRBV6-1
J: TRBJ1-6
D: -
size: once

DNA: TGTGCCGGCACCATCACCGGGACAGGTGGAGATACGCAGTATTTT
CDR3: CAGTITGTGGDTQYF
V: TRBV6-1
J: TRBJ2-3
D: TRBD1
size: once

DNA: TGCAGTGCTAGTTGGAGGGTTAAAAACATTCAGTACTTC
CDR3: CSASWRVKNIQYF
V: TRBV20-1
J: TRBJ2-4
D: -
size: few

DNA: TGCAGTGCTGGATTAGCGAGATTAAACTACGAGCAGTACTTC
CDR3: CSAGLARLNYEQYF
V: TRBV20-1
J: TRBJ2-7
D: -
size: many

DNA: TGTGCCAGCAATTTCGGTACCGACGCCACGAGAGCAGGGATCGCCTACGAGCATTACTTC
CDR3: CASNFGTDATRAGIAYEHYF
V: TRBV28
J: TRBJ2-7
D: -
size: once

DNA: TGTGCCAGCAGAAGGGGCAACACCATATATTTT
CDR3: CASRRGNTIYF
V: TRBV12-3/TRBV12-4
J: TRBJ1-3
D: -
size: medium-sized

DNA: TGTGCCAGCAGTTTCGATAGCGTAGAGACTGAAGCTTTCTTT
CDR3: CASSFDSVETEAFF
V: TRBV12-3/TRBV12-4
J: TRBJ1-1
D: -
size: -

DNA: TGCGCCAGCGGCCAGGCAAAAAGGACAGGTAGTCAGCCCCAGCATTTT
CDR3: CASGQAKRTGSQPQHF
V: TRBV4-1
J: TRBJ1-5
D: TRBD1
size: -

DNA: TGTGCCAACAGTTCCCCGGGACTAGCGAGAGATACGCAGCATTTT
CDR3: CANSSPGLARDTQHF
V: TRBV6-5
J: TRBJ1-5
D: -
size: once

DNA: TGTGCCAGCTTAGATCGGGGGGATACAGATACGCAGTATTTT
CDR3: CASLDRGDTDTQYF
V: TRBV11-2
J: TRBJ2-3
D: TRBD2
size: -

DNA: TGCAGTGCTACGACTAGCGGGGGACTCACAGATACGCAGTATTTT
CDR3: CSATTSGGLTDTQYF
V: TRBV20-1
J: TRBJ2-3
D: TRBD2
size: few

DNA: TGCGCCAGCAGCCAGACGACAAGTGCCAACACTGAAGCTTCCTTT
CDR3: CASSQTTSANTEASF
V: TRBV4-1
J: TRBJ1-1
D: -
size: -

DNA: TGCGGCGTGGCCGACAGCATCCAAGAGACCCAGTATTTC
CDR3: CGVADSIQETQYF
V: TRBV29-1
J: TRBJ2-5
D: -
size: -

DNA: TGTGCCAGCAGCCAAGAATCACGGGGATCGTACGATGAGCAGTTCTTC
CDR3: CASSQESRGSYDEQFF
V: TRBV4-2
J: TRBJ2-1
D: -
size: -

DNA: TGCGCCAGCATCTTGTGGCTAACGGGAGGGCCTGGAGATACGCAGTATTTT
CDR3: CASILWLTGGPGDTQYF
V: TRBV5-1
J: TRBJ2-3
D: TRBD2
size: -

DNA: TGTGCCAACAGCTTGATGGCAGGGGGGTTCTATGGCTACACCTTC
CDR3: CANSLMAGGFYGYTF
V: TRBV5-5
J: TRBJ1-2
D: TRBD1
size: -

DNA: TGTAACGTTGTCCCCTATCAATCCTCGGGAGAAGATGGATACACCTTC
CDR3: CNVVPYQSSGEDGYTF
V: TRBV29-1
J: TRBJ1-2
D: -
size: -

DNA: TGTGCCAGCAAGTTCGGCAGCTCCTACGAGCAGTACTTC
CDR3: CASKFGSSYEQYF
V: TRBV6-1
J: TRBJ2-7
D: -
size: many

DNA: TGCGCCAGCAGCCAAATTGACAGGTTCCATGAGCAGTTCTTC
CDR3: CASSQIDRFHEQFF
V: TRBV5-4
J: TRBJ2-1
D: -
size: -

DNA: TGTGCCAGCAGTTACGGGGCCAGCACAGATATGCAGTATTTT
CDR3: CASSYGASTDMQYF
V: TRBV6-2/TRBV6-3
J: TRBJ2-3
D: -
size: -

DNA: TGTGCCAGCAGTGCGGACGGAAAACAATATGGCTACACCTTC
CDR3: CASSADGKQYGYTF
V: TRBV6-1
J: TRBJ1-2
D: -
size: once

DNA: TGTGCAAGCAGCCCGGGTAGGACAGAGCAGCACTTC
CDR3: CASSPGRTEQHF
V: TRBV11-2
J: TRBJ2-7
D: -
size: -